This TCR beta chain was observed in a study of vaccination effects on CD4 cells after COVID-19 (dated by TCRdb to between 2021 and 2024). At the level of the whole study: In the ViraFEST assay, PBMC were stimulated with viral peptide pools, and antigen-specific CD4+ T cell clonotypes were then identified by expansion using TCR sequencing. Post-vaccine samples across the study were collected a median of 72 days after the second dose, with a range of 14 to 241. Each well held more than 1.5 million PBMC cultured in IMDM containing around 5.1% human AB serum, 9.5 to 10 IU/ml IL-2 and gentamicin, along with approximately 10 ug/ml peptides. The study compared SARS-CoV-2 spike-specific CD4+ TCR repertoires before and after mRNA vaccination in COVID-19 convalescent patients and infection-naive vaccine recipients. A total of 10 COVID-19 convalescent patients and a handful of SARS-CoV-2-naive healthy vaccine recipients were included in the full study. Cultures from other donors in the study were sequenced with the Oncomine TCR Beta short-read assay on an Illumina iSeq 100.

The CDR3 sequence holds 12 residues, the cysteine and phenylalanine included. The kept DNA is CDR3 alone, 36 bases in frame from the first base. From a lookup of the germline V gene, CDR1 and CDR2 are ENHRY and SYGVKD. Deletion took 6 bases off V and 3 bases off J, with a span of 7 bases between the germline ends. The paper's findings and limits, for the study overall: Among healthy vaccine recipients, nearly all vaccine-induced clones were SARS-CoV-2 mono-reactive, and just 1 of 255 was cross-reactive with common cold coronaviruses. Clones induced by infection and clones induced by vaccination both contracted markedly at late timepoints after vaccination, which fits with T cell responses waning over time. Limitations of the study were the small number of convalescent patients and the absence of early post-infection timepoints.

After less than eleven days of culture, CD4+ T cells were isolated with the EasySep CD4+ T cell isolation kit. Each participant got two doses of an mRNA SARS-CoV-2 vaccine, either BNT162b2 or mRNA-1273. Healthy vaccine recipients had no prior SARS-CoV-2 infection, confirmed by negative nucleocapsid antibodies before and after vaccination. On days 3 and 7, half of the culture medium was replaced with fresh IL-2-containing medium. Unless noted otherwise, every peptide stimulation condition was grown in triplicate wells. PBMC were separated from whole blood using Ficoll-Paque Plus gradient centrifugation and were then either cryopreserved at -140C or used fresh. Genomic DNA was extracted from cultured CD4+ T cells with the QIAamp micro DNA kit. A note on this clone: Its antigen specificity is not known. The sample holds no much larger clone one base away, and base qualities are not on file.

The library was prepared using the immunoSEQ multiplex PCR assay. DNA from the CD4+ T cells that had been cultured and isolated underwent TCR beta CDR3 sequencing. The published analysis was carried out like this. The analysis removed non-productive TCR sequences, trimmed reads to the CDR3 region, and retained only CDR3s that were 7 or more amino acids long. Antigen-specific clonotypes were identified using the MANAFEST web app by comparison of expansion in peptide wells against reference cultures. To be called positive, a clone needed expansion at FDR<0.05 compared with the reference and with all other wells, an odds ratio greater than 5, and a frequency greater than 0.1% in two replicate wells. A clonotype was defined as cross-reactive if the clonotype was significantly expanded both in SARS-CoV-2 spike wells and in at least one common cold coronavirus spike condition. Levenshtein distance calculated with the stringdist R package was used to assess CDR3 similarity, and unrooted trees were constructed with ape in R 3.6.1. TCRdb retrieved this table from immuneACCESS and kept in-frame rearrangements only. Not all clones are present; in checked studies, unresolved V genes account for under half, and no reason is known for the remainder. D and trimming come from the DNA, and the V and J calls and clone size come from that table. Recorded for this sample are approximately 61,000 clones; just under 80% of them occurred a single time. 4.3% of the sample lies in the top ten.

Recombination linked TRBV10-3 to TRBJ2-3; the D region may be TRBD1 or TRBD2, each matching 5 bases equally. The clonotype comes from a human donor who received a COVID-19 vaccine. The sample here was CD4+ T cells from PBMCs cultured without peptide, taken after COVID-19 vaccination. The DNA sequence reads TGTGCCATCAGGGGACGAACAGATACGCAGTATTTT. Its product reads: CAIRGRTDTQYF.